This T cell receptor beta chain was identified in a study of blood T cell repertoires in COVID-19 (dated by TCRdb to about 2020). Describing the broader study: Samples covering the acute and convalescent phases of COVID-19 were provided by collaborators in the United States, Italy and Spain. Where HLA class I and class II types were available, the types were taken from metadata supplied by the sample provider, not from assay-based typing. The dataset comprised deeply sampled blood TCRbeta repertoires from subjects exposed to, actively infected with, or recovered from COVID-19. The prospective study material was composed of cDNA or gDNA derived from T cells, B-cell-depleted T cells, or PBMCs. The repertoires were released in a freely available public database intended as a resource for research on the immune response to SARS-CoV-2. The sample metadata nearly always contained a de-identified subject ID, COVID-19 status, age in years and sex. Samples were obtained from the ongoing ImmuneRACE study (first 160 participants) and from some 1,300 subjects provided by 6 global collaborators. Broader findings and caveats from the paper: The amount of clinical and demographic metadata varied by source and participant and was provided uncurated.

As encoded in the germline V gene (reference sequence), CDR1 is MNHNY while CDR2 is SVGAGI. The CDR3 starts with the cysteine, ends with the phenylalanine, and has 15 residues. Only the CDR3 DNA stays, 45 bases, in frame from base 1. The junction shows trimming of 3 bases on V and 3 bases on J, plus 12 bases between the germline ends. Whole blood was collected in K2EDTA tubes by collaborating institutions according to the institutions' own protocols. Collaborator samples were shipped for TCRbeta analysis as frozen whole blood, isolated PBMCs, or DNA extracted from either sample type. TCRbeta CDR3 regions were amplified from genomic DNA by means of the immunoSEQ Assay, a bias-controlled multiplex PCR. Per the authors' processing: The number of nucleated cells in each sample was estimated from the amplification of reference gene primers within the assay. Sequence reads were collapsed and filtered to measure the absolute abundance of every unique TCRbeta CDR3 rearrangement. Productive Simpson clonality was computed per sample as the square root of Simpson's diversity index over productive rearrangements. What TCRdb holds here is the immuneACCESS table cut down to in-frame rearrangements. Part of the clones is not present; checked against another copy, under half of the missing clones reflect an unresolved V gene, and the others are unexplained. V and J calls and clone size are as listed in that table; D and trimming were resolved from the DNA. Counted in this sample were around 250,000 clones; 84% of them appeared once. About 4.5% of the sample is in the top ten clones.

Comment on this clone: Its antigen is unknown. Within one base of it there is no much larger clone, and no base qualities were kept.

The receptor was isolated from a man aged 50-60 years with active or convalescent COVID-19. The chain was built from TRBV6-6 and TRBJ1-5; the D gene is possibly TRBD1, with 5 bases matching. The sequenced sample consisted of peripheral blood. The nucleotide sequence reads TGTGCCAGCAGTTATATGGGGGGACTCAATCAGCCCCAGCATTTT. The translation is CASSYMGGLNQPQHF.